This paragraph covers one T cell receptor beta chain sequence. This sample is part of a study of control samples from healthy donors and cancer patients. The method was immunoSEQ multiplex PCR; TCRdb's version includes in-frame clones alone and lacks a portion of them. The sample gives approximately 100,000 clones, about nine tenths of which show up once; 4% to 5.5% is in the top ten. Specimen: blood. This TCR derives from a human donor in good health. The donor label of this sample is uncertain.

For the CDR3, the DNA is TGTGCCAGCAGTGAGGTAGCTAACTATGGCTACACCTTC. Amino acid sequence: CASSEVANYGYTF. The chain has TRBV6-1 and TRBJ1-2, with D uncertain. Germline CDR1 reads MNHNS; CDR2 reads SASEGT. V was cut by 3 bases and J by 0 bases, with 5 bases left in between. CDR3 size: 13 residues.